This TCR beta chain comes out of a study of cytomegalovirus exposure and HLA in healthy donors. The PCR employed 60 Vbeta primers together with 13 Jbeta primers. Produced via immunoSEQ multiplex PCR; TCRdb's table is partial and in-frame only. This sample carries about 260,000 clones, 84% of them seen once, and the ten largest clones take 2% to 2.5%. CDR1 and CDR2 (germline): SGHNT, YENEEA. The V and J ends lost 3 bases and 11 bases, in that order; junction bases with no gene match: 5. CDR3 length equals 12 residues. This chain connects TRBV11-3 to TRBJ1-1, with TRBD1 matching over 8 bases. The specimen was PBMCs. The source is a woman aged 40 to 50 in good health and CMV-seropositive. CDR3 bases: TGTGCCAGCAGCTTTGGGACAGGTTGGGCTTTCTTT. Its protein product is CASSFGTGWAFF.